Presented here are 26 T cell receptor beta chains from one specimen sequenced in a study of blood T cells in healthy people across ages. Next came a second PCR, run for about 6 to 12 cycles, which used a sample-barcoded 5' primer along with a J-beta primer mix. One entry per CDR3 protein results from TCRdb running MiXCR on the 5' RACE reads. The sample includes roughly 550,000 distinct CDR3 sequences, about 24% of them seen just once. These sequences were also reported in another study, on T cells of mothers and their children.

Sequencing was carried out using blood. All receptors come from a boy younger than 18 in good health.

The chain has TRBV20-1 and TRBJ2-4; TRBD2 aligns across 8 bases. Trimming at V came to 6 bases and at J to 6 bases, leaving 13 bases not matched to a gene. The CDR3 covers 15 residues. Per germline, CDR1 DFQATT and CDR2 SNEGSKA (reference sequence). CDR3 nucleotide sequence: TGCAGTGCAATAGGATCGGAGCGGGGGCCAAACATTCAGTACTTC. The encoded protein is CSAIGSERGPNIQYF.

V is TRBV29-1 and J is TRBJ1-2; 8 bases are a match to TRBD1. From germline, CDR1 is SQVTM and CDR2 ANQGSEA. This CDR3 contains 12 residues. The J segment lost 3 bases and the V segment lost 6 bases, leaving 3 bases of the junction unmatched. In nucleotides, the CDR3 is TGCAGCGTCCACAGGGGGTACTATGGCTACACCTTC. This translates into CSVHRGYYGYTF.

This clonotype has a handful of counts. This chain connects TRBV4-1 to TRBJ2-5; D is tentatively TRBD1 or TRBD2 (5 bases each). V was shortened by 1 base and J by 5 bases, with 14 bases between the two germline ends. The CDR3 is 15 amino acids. Germline V gene data show CDR1 as MGHRA and CDR2 as YSYEKL. The CDR3 reads CASSQGGARVETQYF. The CDR3 coding sequence is TGCGCCAGCAGCCAAGGAGGGGCTAGGGTGGAGACCCAGTACTTC.

This chain uses TRBV5-1 with TRBJ2-3; a weak D match, TRBD2 (5 bases). The germline CDR1 and CDR2 sequences are SGHRS and YFSETQ. The CDR3 runs to 13 residues. The V end lost 7 bases, the J end lost 3 bases, and 12 bases lay between the germline ends. This CDR3 is CASRETATDTQYF. DNA for the CDR3: TGCGCCAGCCGGGAAACGGCGACAGATACGCAGTATTTT.

Worth noting for this clonotype: Just one base apart from a much larger clone, this may be a read error. The chain links TRBV7-3 to TRBJ1-1; D gene unclear. The V end was cut by 2 bases, the J end by 4 bases, with 5 bases between. The germline gives CDR1 SGHTA, CDR2 FQGTGA. The CDR3 extends over 12 amino acids. This CDR3 is CASSLGSTEAFF. As DNA, the CDR3 is TGTGCCAGCAGCTTAGGAAGCACTGAAGCTTTCTTT.

The J gene is TRBJ2-1, the V gene TRBV7-3; 9 bases agree with TRBD2. Germline values: CDR1 SGHTA, CDR2 FQGTGA. Germline trimming cut 1 base from V and 6 bases from J; bases unmatched to any gene: 7. The CDR3 is made up of 16 amino acids. The CDR3: CASSLIGGRAPNEQFF. CDR3 coding DNA: TGTGCCAGCAGCTTAATTGGCGGGAGGGCCCCCAATGAGCAGTTCTTC.

This clonotype was counted a few times. A read error may account for a junction end that differs from germline. The chain is built from TRBV18 and TRBJ1-2; 7 positions match TRBD1. The CDR3 runs to 15 residues. Germline V gene sequence: CDR1 KGHSH, CDR2 LQKENI. CDR3 sequence (DNA): TGTGCCGGCTCACCAGGGATGGGACAGAACTATGGCTACACCTTC. Protein sequence: CAGSPGMGQNYGYTF.

This clonotype was recorded a few times. The chain links TRBV18 to TRBJ2-5; D remains unclear. The CDR3 totals 14 residues. Germline lookup yields CDR1 KGHSH and CDR2 LQKENI. V was shortened by 2 bases and J by 3 bases, with 10 bases between the two germline ends. The CDR3 DNA reads TGTGCCAGCTCACCAATATCTGGAAAAGAGACCCAGTACTTC. Its translation is CASSPISGKETQYF.

V and J are TRBV28 and TRBJ1-3; no clear D gene. The V end lost 7 bases, the J end lost 0 bases, and 22 bases lay between the germline ends. The CDR3 has 18 amino acids. Germline CDR1 MDHEN, CDR2 SYDVKM. This chain's CDR3 is CASNWGPRSTDSGNTIYF. The CDR3 DNA follows: TGTGCCAGCAACTGGGGTCCGAGGAGCACCGACTCTGGAAACACCATATATTTT.

This chain connects TRBV4-1 to TRBJ1-4; D perhaps matches TRBD1 (5 bases). CDR1 MGHRA and CDR2 YSYEKL come from the germline V gene. The V and J ends lost 9 bases and 3 bases respectively, with 11 bases between them. CDR3 size: 13 residues. The CDR3 is CASGALANEKLFF. CDR3 sequence (DNA): TGCGCCAGTGGGGCACTAGCTAATGAAAAACTGTTTTTT.

The chain carries TRBV14 and TRBJ2-3, with 7 bases identical to TRBD2. The CDR3 is 17 residues long. Looked up from germline, CDR1 is SGHDN and CDR2 is FVKESK. With 0 bases clipped from V and 4 bases from J, the junction kept 10 bases outside the gene matches. The chain's CDR3 is CASSQDPRASGADTQYF. CDR3 nucleotide sequence: TGTGCCAGCAGCCAAGATCCGCGCGCTAGCGGAGCAGATACGCAGTATTTT. Combining the CDR3 with reference TRBV14 and TRBJ2-3 gives the whole variable domain EAGVTQFPSHSVIEKGQTVTLRCDPISGHDNLYWYRRVMGKEIKFLLHFVKESKQDESGMPNNRFLAERTGGTYSTLKVQPAELEDSGVYFCASSQDPRASGADTQYFGPGTRLTVL.

V is TRBV7-2 and J is TRBJ2-4, with D possibly TRBD2 on 6 matching bases. Germline CDR1 is SGHTA and CDR2 is FQGNSA. V lost 2 bases to trimming and J lost 0 bases, with 11 bases between them. CDR3 length: 16 residues. DNA for the CDR3: TGTGCCAGCAGCTTAAGTAGCGGCTTAGCCAAAAACATTCAGTACTTC. Translated, it gives CASSLSSGLAKNIQYF.

The V and J genes are TRBV7-9 and TRBJ2-7; D gene uncertain. V dropped 5 bases and J dropped 6 bases, with 11 bases sitting between them. This CDR3 spans 12 amino acids. Germline CDR1 is SEHNR and CDR2 is FQNEAQ (reference sequence). In nucleotides, the CDR3 is TGTGCCAGCAGCCCCATTTCAGGCGAGCAGTACTTC. As protein: CASSPISGEQYF.

Only a few counts were recorded for this clonotype. V and J are TRBV11-2 and TRBJ1-2; a weak D match, TRBD1 (5 bases). V was pared by 4 bases and J by 0 bases, with 15 bases between. Germline assignment: CDR1 SGHAT and CDR2 FQNNGV. The CDR3 has 16 amino acids. The CDR3 sequence: CASSSQGSQANYGYTF. The CDR3 DNA is TGTGCCAGCAGCTCCCAGGGCAGCCAAGCTAACTATGGCTACACCTTC.

Only a few counts were recorded for this clonotype. The chain employs TRBV29-1 and TRBJ2-1; D unclear. CDR3 length equals 12 residues. Germline lookup yields CDR1 SQVTM and CDR2 ANQGSEA. The V and J ends lost 7 bases and 8 bases respectively, with 15 bases between them. CDR3 sequence: CSALRGADEQFF. As DNA, the CDR3 is TGCAGCGCACTTCGTGGCGCGGATGAGCAGTTCTTC.

The CDR3 bases are TGCAGCGTTGTGGGGGCAATGAACACTGAAGCTTTCTTT. Its protein is CSVVGAMNTEAFF. V is TRBV29-1 and J is TRBJ1-1, with D possibly TRBD1 on 6 matching bases. The CDR3 is made up of 13 amino acids. The germline gives CDR1 SQVTM, CDR2 ANQGSEA. Trimming cost V 4 bases and J 0 bases, with 9 bases left between them.

This chain links TRBV5-1 with TRBJ2-5; either TRBD1 or TRBD2 may supply D (5 bases each). Germline CDR1 SGHRS, CDR2 YFSETQ. Trimming removed 4 bases from V and 4 bases from J, with 14 bases in between. This CDR3 comprises 14 residues. CDR3 sequence: CASSPGTDRETQYF. CDR3 coding DNA: TGCGCCAGCAGCCCCGGGACCGACCGAGAGACCCAGTACTTC.

This clonotype showed up many times. The rearrangement uses TRBV7-8 and TRBJ2-2, with a weak D call TRBD2 (5 bases). The germline gives CDR1 SGHVS, CDR2 FQNEAQ. Trimming took off 5 bases at V and 4 bases at J, with 17 bases between the two ends. This CDR3 contains 16 residues. The CDR3 coding sequence is TGTGCCAGCAGCCGGGGTGCCACCTCCTCCACCGGGGAGCTGTTTTTT. Encoded protein: CASSRGATSSTGELFF.

This clonotype was seen more than once but under ten times. The chain employs TRBV3-1 and TRBJ2-1; 9 bases align to TRBD1. Germline V lookup: CDR1 LGHDT, CDR2 YNNKEL (reference sequence). The V segment lost 2 bases and the J segment 6 bases; nucleotides outside the gene matches: 11. The CDR3 is made up of 17 amino acids. CDR3 sequence (DNA): TGTGCCAGCAGCCAACCTCTCCGGGACAGGGTCATCAATGAGCAGTTCTTC. It encodes CASSQPLRDRVINEQFF.

This clonotype rates as medium-sized. The chain recombines TRBV4-3 with TRBJ2-5, with TRBD1 identical over 8 bases. Trimming cost V 1 base and J 4 bases; bases outside gene matches: 8. The germline CDR1 and CDR2 sequences are LGHNA and YSLEER. The CDR3 totals 16 residues. CDR3 amino acids: CASSQASPGGGETQYF. The CDR3 region has the DNA TGCGCCAGCAGCCAAGCAAGTCCAGGGGGCGGAGAGACCCAGTACTTC.

V usage is TRBV29-1 and J usage is TRBJ1-2, with 7 bases lining up with TRBD1. The CDR3 consists of 13 residues. Germline V gives CDR1 SQVTM, CDR2 ANQGSEA. V dropped 4 bases and J dropped 6; count of bases not matched to a gene: 8. DNA of the CDR3: TGCAGCGTTGGAATAGACAGGGACGATGGCTACACCTTC. It yields the protein CSVGIDRDDGYTF.

This clonotype was counted many times. The germline gene is not matched at one end of the junction; a read error may be the cause. The chain is built from TRBV5-1 and TRBJ2-5, with 7 bases matching TRBD2. Germline V gene data show CDR1 as SGHRS and CDR2 as YFSETQ. This CDR3 comprises 14 residues. CDR3 nucleotides: TGTGCCAGCAGCTCCCGGGGAGGGCAGGAGACCCAGTACTTC. Translating it yields CASSSRGGQETQYF.

Only a few counts were recorded for this clonotype. The gene calls are TRBV7-9 and TRBJ1-2, with 10 bases lining up with TRBD1. The V gene's germline CDR1 is SEHNR and CDR2 FQNEAQ (reference sequence). The CDR3 is 15 residues long. V lost 5 bases and J lost 4; bases outside the gene matches: 7. CDR3 in DNA: TGTGCCAGCAGCCTCCCGGGACAGGGGATCTATGGCTACACCTTC. Protein sequence: CASSLPGQGIYGYTF.

The rearrangement links TRBV5-4 to TRBJ2-1; 7 bases match TRBD2. CDR1 and CDR2 (germline): SGHNT, YYREEE (reference sequence). The CDR3 is made up of 15 amino acids. V trimming: 4 bases; J trimming: 0 bases; junction bases outside the gene matches: 4. The CDR3 nucleotides are TGTGCCAGCAGCCATGCGGGAGCCTCCTACAATGAGCAGTTCTTC. Translation: CASSHAGASYNEQFF.

A few counts support this clonotype. J is TRBJ1-2 and V is TRBV9; 7 bases align to TRBD1. Losses at the gene ends were 4 bases for V and 4 bases for J; bases not matched to a gene: 7. The V gene's germline CDR1 is SGDLS and CDR2 YYNGEE. The CDR3 consists of 14 residues. The CDR3 sequence: CASSPTGQFYGYTF. CDR3 coding DNA: TGTGCCAGCAGCCCCACGGGACAGTTCTATGGCTACACCTTC.

The genes are TRBV29-1 and TRBJ2-5; D gene ambiguous. CDR3 length equals 12 residues. CDR1 is SQVTM and CDR2 is ANQGSEA in the germline V gene. The ends were cut back, 3 bases at V and 14 bases at J, with 19 bases in the middle. CDR3 region: CSVELENPEVYF. The CDR3 nucleotides are TGCAGCGTTGAGCTCGAAAATCCCGAGGTTTACTTC.